Each of the 27 T cell receptor beta chains below was sequenced from the same sample in a study of blood T cell repertoires in COVID-19. Method: immunoSEQ multiplex PCR; TCRdb's copy keeps in-frame clones and lacks some. This table has 250,000 to 400,000 clones, around 88% appearing once. Sequenced material: peripheral blood. All receptors derive from a woman in her 30s with COVID-19, enrolled during active disease.

The chain recombines TRBV5-1 with TRBJ1-2; TRBD1 might be the D (6 bases). Trimming removed 4 bases from V and 2 bases from J, with 15 bases in between. CDR3 length: 15 amino acids. Germline values: CDR1 SGHRS, CDR2 YFSETQ. The CDR3 DNA sequence: TGCGCCAGCAGCATCACGCCCGGGACAAACTATGGCTACACCTTC. Residues: CASSITPGTNYGYTF.

The chain links TRBV29-1 to TRBJ1-1, with 9 bases that match TRBD1. V lost 6 bases to trimming and J lost 4 bases; unmatched junction nucleotides: 12. The CDR3 covers 15 residues. Germline V gene data show CDR1 as SQVTM and CDR2 as ANQGSEA. DNA for the CDR3: TGCAGCGTCCGTGCCACAGGGGGCTTGGGCACTGAAGCTTTCTTT. Protein: CSVRATGGLGTEAFF.

The chain links TRBV3-1 (or the pseudogene TRBV3-2) to TRBJ1-2; unclear D gene. The CDR3 loop spans 16 amino acids. Germline-derived CDR1 and CDR2 are LGHDT and YNNKEL (reference sequence). V was trimmed by 1 base and J by 8 bases, leaving 20 bases between them. CDR3 sequence reads: CASSQGAKPLLLGYTF. As DNA, the CDR3 is TGTGCCAGCAGCCAAGGGGCAAAACCGCTCCTATTGGGCTACACCTTC.

This clone has just one count. J is TRBJ2-3 and V is TRBV5-4, with TRBD1 matching over 7 bases. This CDR3 comprises 16 residues. The J segment lost 2 bases and the V segment lost 3 bases, leaving 9 bases of the junction unmatched. Per the germline V gene, CDR1 is SGHNT and CDR2 is YYREEE (reference sequence). The CDR3 loop reads CASSWSWDSNTDTQYF. The CDR3 nucleotides are TGTGCCAGCAGCTGGAGTTGGGACAGCAACACAGATACGCAGTATTTT.

The gene calls are TRBV6-5 and TRBJ1-5; D possibly corresponds to TRBD1 (6 bases). In germline, CDR1 is MNHEY, CDR2 SVGAGI. This CDR3 is built from 15 residues. Between the trimmed V and J ends, which lost 6 bases and 1 base, there was a span of 13 bases. The CDR3 region is CASRQGHQSNQPQHF. CDR3 coding DNA: TGTGCCAGCAGGCAGGGACACCAAAGCAATCAGCCCCAGCATTTT.

The chain recombines TRBV9 with TRBJ1-2, with 7 positions matching TRBD1. There are 13 residues in the CDR3. The V segment lost 3 bases and the J segment 4 bases; nucleotides outside the gene matches: 3. Per germline, CDR1 SGDLS and CDR2 YYNGEE. Written as DNA, the CDR3 is TGTGCCAGCAGCGCGACAGGGCTCTATGGCTACACCTTC. Translated, it gives CASSATGLYGYTF.

The chain carries TRBV7-9 and TRBJ2-5, with 11 bases lining up with TRBD2. The CDR3 runs 16 residues. Germline V gene lookup returns CDR1 SEHNR and CDR2 FQNEAQ (reference sequence). The junction had 5 bases not matched to a gene; V was cut back by 3 bases and J by 2 bases. CDR3 amino acids: CASSFDGTSGQETQYF. The CDR3 DNA sequence: TGTGCCAGCAGCTTCGACGGGACTAGCGGTCAAGAGACCCAGTACTTC. Looking up the rest from reference TRBV7-9 and TRBJ2-5 gives the full variable domain: DTGVSQNPRHKITKRGQNVTFRCDPISEHNRLYWYRQTLGQGPEFLTYFQNEAQLEKSRLLSDRFSAERPKGSFSTLEIQRTEQGDSAMYLCASSFDGTSGQETQYFGPGTRLLVL.

V and J are TRBV4-1 and TRBJ1-1; D uncertain. V was trimmed by 5 bases and J by 5 bases, leaving 6 bases between them. The CDR3 has 11 amino acids. Germline CDR1 MGHRA, CDR2 YSYEKL. CDR3 sequence reads: CASSTGTEAFF. The CDR3, as DNA: TGCGCCAGCAGCACGGGGACTGAAGCTTTCTTT.

The V gene is TRBV19, the J gene TRBJ1-6; 8 bases line up with TRBD1. From germline, CDR1 is LNHDA and CDR2 SQIVND (reference sequence). V trimming: 3 bases; J trimming: 8 bases; junction bases outside the gene matches: 9. This CDR3 has 16 residues. Here the CDR3 reads CASSISPTGGDSPLHF. The DNA for the CDR3 is TGTGCCAGTAGTATTTCCCCCACAGGGGGAGATTCACCCCTCCACTTT.

A word on this clone: The junction does not match germline at one end; this may be a read error. The chain has TRBV25-1 and TRBJ2-2; 9 nucleotides agree with TRBD1. The germline CDR1 and CDR2 sequences are MGHDK and SYGVNS. This CDR3 region has 15 residues. CDR3 amino acids: CASSAGTGNPGELFF. CDR3 coding DNA: TGTGCCAGCAGTGCCGGGACAGGGAACCCCGGGGAGCTGTTTTTT.

The chain has TRBV19 and TRBJ1-5; 10 positions agree with TRBD1. The germline CDR1 and CDR2 sequences are LNHDA and SQIVND (reference sequence). The CDR3 consists of 14 residues. After removal of 5 bases from V and 7 bases from J, the junction contained 5 bases not matched to a gene. The CDR3 sequence: CASSPGTGVQPQHF. The DNA of the CDR3 is TGTGCCAGTAGTCCTGGGACAGGGGTACAGCCCCAGCATTTT.

The rearrangement links TRBV5-1 to TRBJ1-2; 10 nucleotides line up with TRBD1. The CDR3 runs to 18 residues. V gave up 4 bases and J gave up 4 bases; unmatched junction bases: 16. CDR1 and CDR2 (germline): SGHRS, YFSETQ. The CDR3 DNA reads TGCGCCAGCAGCCCGATGGAACCCGACAGGGGGCATGCCTATGGCTACACCTTC. This sequence encodes CASSPMEPDRGHAYGYTF. Variable domain in full (rest from reference TRBV5-1 and TRBJ1-2): KAGVTQTPRYLIKTRGQQVTLSCSPISGHRSVSWYQQTPGQGLQFLFEYFSETQRNKGNFPGRFSGRQFSNSRSEMNVSTLELGDSALYLCASSPMEPDRGHAYGYTFGSGTRLTVV.

The chain couples TRBV6-5 to TRBJ1-2; the D is unclear. This CDR3 comprises 14 residues. Germline-derived CDR1 and CDR2 are MNHEY and SVGAGI. V lost 4 bases and J 6 bases, leaving 15 bases between the germline ends. The CDR3 loop is CASSLSDVGHGYTF. CDR3 DNA sequence: TGTGCCAGCAGTTTGTCAGACGTGGGCCATGGCTACACCTTC.

This chain joins TRBV11-2 and TRBJ2-3; no clear D. This CDR3 comprises 10 residues. Germline assignment: CDR1 SGHAT and CDR2 FQNNGV. The germline V and J ends were trimmed by 8 bases and 6 bases, with 6 bases remaining between them. Written as DNA, the CDR3 is TGTGCCAGCGAGTCGGATACGCAGTATTTT. This sequence encodes CASESDTQYF.

This clone was recorded only once. The V gene is TRBV11-3, the J gene TRBJ1-1, with a weak D call TRBD1 (5 bases). Germline values: CDR1 SGHNT, CDR2 YENEEA. V was cut by 5 bases and J by 5 bases, with 21 bases left in between. The length of the CDR3 is 16 residues. CDR3 nucleotides: TGTGCCAGCAGCCCGCGATGGGTAGGGGCCTTGACTGAAGCTTTCTTT. Translated: CASSPRWVGALTEAFF.

This clone was observed a single time. J is TRBJ2-1 and V is TRBV19; D possibly corresponds to TRBD2 (7 bases). The CDR3 is made up of 14 amino acids. V was pared by 3 bases and J by 5 bases, with 11 bases between. Germline CDR1 and CDR2: LNHDA and SQIVND (reference sequence). The CDR3 protein is CASSIGGANNEQFF. The CDR3 coding sequence is TGTGCCAGTAGTATTGGGGGGGCCAACAATGAGCAGTTCTTC. The whole variable domain, filled in from reference TRBV19 and TRBJ2-1, reads DGGITQSPKYLFRKEGQNVTLSCEQNLNHDAMYWYRQDPGQGLRLIYYSQIVNDFQKGDIAEGYSVSREKKESFPLTVTSAQKNPTAFYLCASSIGGANNEQFFGPGTRLTVL.

In DNA form, the CDR3 reads TGTGCCAGTAGTATCGGGACAGGGCCAAATCAGCCCCAGCATTTT. Protein: CASSIGTGPNQPQHF. The rearrangement uses TRBV19 and TRBJ1-5, with TRBD1 matching 9 bases. The CDR3 spans 15 residues. Looked up from germline, CDR1 is LNHDA and CDR2 is SQIVND (reference sequence). V shed 3 bases and J 4 bases; nucleotides not matched to a gene: 4.

This clone turned up a few times. The rearrangement links TRBV5-5 to TRBJ1-2; 11 bases are a match to TRBD1. CDR1 is SGHKS and CDR2 is YYEKEE in the germline V gene (reference sequence). This CDR3 comprises 14 residues. After removal of 4 bases from V and 3 bases from J, the junction contained 2 bases not matched to a gene. The chain's CDR3 is CASSGQGAYYGYTF. The CDR3 DNA follows: TGTGCCAGCAGCGGACAGGGGGCGTACTATGGCTACACCTTC.

The CDR3 reads CAWSPTGGSYGYTF. CDR3 DNA: TGTGCCTGGAGTCCTACAGGGGGTAGCTATGGCTACACCTTC. The genes are TRBV30 and TRBJ1-2, with 8 bases lining up with TRBD1. Germline V gives CDR1 GTSNPN, CDR2 SVGIG (reference sequence). The junction had 6 bases not matched to a gene; V was cut back by 2 bases and J by 4 bases. The CDR3 spans 14 residues.

This CDR3 is CASSLAWVGATAFF. For the CDR3, the DNA is TGTGCCAGCAGCTTGGCCTGGGTGGGGGCGACCGCTTTCTTT. The chain is built from TRBV5-6 and TRBJ1-1, with D perhaps TRBD1 (6 bases). The CDR3 length is 14 residues. Trimming left V 0 bases short and J 11 bases short, with 17 bases between. CDR1 and CDR2 from the germline V gene are SGHDT and YYEEEE.

The genes are TRBV28 and TRBJ1-2; D call uncertain. V lost 2 bases and J lost 4, with 8 bases in between. Germline assignment: CDR1 MDHEN and CDR2 SYDVKM. CDR3 length equals 13 residues. For the CDR3, the DNA is TGTGCCAGCAGTTTAGCACAGTCCTATGGCTACACCTTC. It codes for CASSLAQSYGYTF.

The CDR3 region has the DNA TGCGCCAGCAGCTGGGGGGGCAGACAAGAGACCCAGTACTTC. It yields the protein CASSWGGRQETQYF. The gene calls are TRBV5-1 and TRBJ2-5; weak D call: TRBD2 (7 bases). V was cut by 3 bases and J by 2 bases, with 11 bases left in between. Germline V lookup: CDR1 SGHRS, CDR2 YFSETQ. There are 14 residues in the CDR3.

The chain employs TRBV4-3 and TRBJ1-1; 9 bases are shared with TRBD1. Germline V gene sequence: CDR1 LGHNA, CDR2 YSLEER. Trimming cost V 5 bases and J 5 bases; bases outside gene matches: 3. CDR3 length: 13 amino acids. Written as DNA, the CDR3 is TGCGCCAGCAGCTACGACAGGGGGACTGAAGCTTTCTTT. This sequence encodes CASSYDRGTEAFF.

The sample holds one count of this clone. As DNA, the CDR3 is TGTGCCATCTGCCAAGGGGTTTTTGACTATGGCTACACCTTC. Translating gives CAICQGVFDYGYTF. The genes are TRBV11-3 and TRBJ1-2, with TRBD1 as a possible D gene (5 bases). There are 14 residues in the CDR3. Trimming cost V 10 bases and J 3 bases, with 18 bases left between them. The germline CDR1 and CDR2 sequences are SGHNT and YENEEA.

This rearrangement joins TRBV24-1 to TRBJ2-3; 7 positions agree with TRBD1. Per the germline V gene, CDR1 is KGHDR and CDR2 is SFDVKD. The CDR3 has 16 residues. The trim removed 3 bases at V and 4 bases at J, leaving 9 bases unmatched. The CDR3 nucleotides read TGTGCCACCAGTGATCCAGACAGGGACGGGGCAGATACGCAGTATTTT. Translated: CATSDPDRDGADTQYF.

Comment on this clone: Distinct nucleotide sequences in the sample also encode this CDR3. This rearrangement joins TRBV19 to TRBJ1-2, with 10 bases lining up with TRBD1. The CDR3 consists of 14 residues. Germline CDR1 reads LNHDA; CDR2 reads SQIVND (reference sequence). Trimming at V came to 3 bases and at J to 8 bases, leaving 6 bases not matched to a gene. Here the CDR3 DNA reads TGTGCCAGTAGTATCCCCGGGACAGGGGTAGGCTACACCTTC. This gives the protein CASSIPGTGVGYTF.

The chain uses TRBV11-2 and TRBJ1-6; 7 bases align to TRBD1. The CDR3 runs 15 residues. CDR1 and CDR2 from the germline V gene are SGHAT and FQNNGV. The ends lost 5 bases at V and 4 bases at J; junction bases unmatched: 5. The CDR3 nucleotides read TGTGCCAGCAGCAAAAACAGGGGTTATAATTCACCCCTCCACTTT. As protein: CASSKNRGYNSPLHF.